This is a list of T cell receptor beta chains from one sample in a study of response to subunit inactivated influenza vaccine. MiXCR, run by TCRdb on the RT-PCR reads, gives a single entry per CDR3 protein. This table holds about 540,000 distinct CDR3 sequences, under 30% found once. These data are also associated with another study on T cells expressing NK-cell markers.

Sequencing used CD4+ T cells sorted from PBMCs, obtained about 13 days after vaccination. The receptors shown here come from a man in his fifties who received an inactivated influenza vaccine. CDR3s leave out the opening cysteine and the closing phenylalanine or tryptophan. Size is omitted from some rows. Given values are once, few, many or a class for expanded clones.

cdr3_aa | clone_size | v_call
ASSFYRGPGIETQY | few | TRBV7-2
ASSLQLNTEAF | many | TRBV12-3/TRBV12-4
ASSLVVTGTAASPLH | - | TRBV27
ASSLGETQASPLH | few | TRBV5-1
AISESVVRNQPQH | - | TRBV10-3
SANRGGNTGELF | - | TRBV20-1
SARDLRTIHTDTQY | few | TRBV20-1
ASRLFQGAYQPQH | - | TRBV28
ATSREAPGDKGETQY | - | TRBV15
ASATQNQPQH | once | TRBV2
AISGDATDTQY | few | TRBV10-3
SASEQGAQTGYT | few | TRBV20-1
ASWDRGNEQY | few | TRBV28
SVVIGRGGTDTQY | few | TRBV29-1
ASSYPAAGVHRGTQY | - | TRBV6-5
SVRTSTDTQY | - | TRBV29-1
SVLIAGTKETQY | - | TRBV29-1
ATSDEITDTQY | few | TRBV24-1
SASGTSGIRTDTQY | few | TRBV20-1
ATSRGGPPLITEAF | - | TRBV18
ASSTGHTYEQY | few | TRBV5-1
SASGAYEQY | few | TRBV29-1
AISESGGHEQY | - | TRBV10-3
ASSSGERTSQY | - | TRBV5-1
ASSERGHPYNEQF | few | TRBV6-2/TRBV6-3
ASSLEGSDLGYEQF | - | TRBV5-1
ATSRDVAGGEQY | - | TRBV15
ASSLRSGWLTKTGELF | - | TRBV7-8
SVRPSFSDQETQY | - | TRBV29-1
ASSHLRDIAGEQY | - | TRBV14
ATSRVVLGPFYEQY | many | TRBV15
ASSPGGLESYEQY | - | TRBV6-2/TRBV6-3
ASSVGPGSYEQY | many | TRBV9
ASLREIVGGDTQY | few | TRBV12-3/TRBV12-4
ASSRDLNLYNEQF | - | TRBV7-9
SARETWGGYT | - | TRBV20-1
ATTPGQATEAF | - | TRBV10-3
ASSIRVSYEQY | once | TRBV19
SVSPGQAYEQY | few | TRBV29-1
ASRQGQSFSYNEQF | - | TRBV12-3/TRBV12-4
ASSESGASFEQY | - | TRBV6-1
ASRSGTSGGISYNEQF | - | TRBV12-3/TRBV12-4
ASSLSSTLGTGANVLT | - | TRBV27
ASSLDRGRSNEQF | few | TRBV11-2
AISDRLGRETQY | few | TRBV10-3
SARNDRGANEKLF | few | TRBV20-1